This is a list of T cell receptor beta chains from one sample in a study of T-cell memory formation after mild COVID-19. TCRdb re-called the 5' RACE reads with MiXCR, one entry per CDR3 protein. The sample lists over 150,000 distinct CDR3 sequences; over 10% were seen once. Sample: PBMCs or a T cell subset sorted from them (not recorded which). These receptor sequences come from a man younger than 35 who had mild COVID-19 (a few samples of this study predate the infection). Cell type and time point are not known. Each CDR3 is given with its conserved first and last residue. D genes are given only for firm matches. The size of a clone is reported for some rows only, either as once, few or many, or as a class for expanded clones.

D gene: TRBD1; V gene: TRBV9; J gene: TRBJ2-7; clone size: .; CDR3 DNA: TGTGCCAGCAGCGTAGAAGGGGGCCGGCAGTACTTC; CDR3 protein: CASSVEGGRQYF
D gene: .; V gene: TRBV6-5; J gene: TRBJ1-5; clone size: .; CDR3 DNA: TGTGCCAGCAGTTATTCTCGCCGTCAGCCCCAGCATTTT; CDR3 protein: CASSYSRRQPQHF
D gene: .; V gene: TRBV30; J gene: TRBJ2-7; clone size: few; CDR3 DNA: TGTGCGAGGGCTGATACCTACGAGCAGTACTTC; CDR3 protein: CARADTYEQYF
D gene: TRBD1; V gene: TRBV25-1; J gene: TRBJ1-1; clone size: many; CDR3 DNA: TGTGCCAGCAGTCTACAGGGGGGTAACACTGAAGCTTTCTTT; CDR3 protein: CASSLQGGNTEAFF
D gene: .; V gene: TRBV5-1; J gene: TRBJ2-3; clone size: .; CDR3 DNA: TGCGCCAGCAGACCGCTAACGGACTCCACAGATACGCAGTATTTT; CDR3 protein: CASRPLTDSTDTQYF
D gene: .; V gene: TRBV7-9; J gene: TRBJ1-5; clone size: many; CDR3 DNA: TGTGCCAGCACACGCGGACGGGGGGTTTCCGAGCCCCAGCATTTT; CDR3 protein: CASTRGRGVSEPQHF
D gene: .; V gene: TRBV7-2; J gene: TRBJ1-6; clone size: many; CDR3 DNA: TGTGCCAGCAGCCCTGATAATTCACCCCTCCACTTT; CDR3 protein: CASSPDNSPLHF
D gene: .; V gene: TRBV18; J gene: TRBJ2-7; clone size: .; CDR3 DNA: TGTGCCAGCTCACCGCTCGAGGCCTACGAGCAGTACTTC; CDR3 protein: CASSPLEAYEQYF
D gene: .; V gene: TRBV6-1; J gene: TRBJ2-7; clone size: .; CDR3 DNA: TGTGCCAGCAGAACGGGACACGGCTACGAGGAGTACTTC; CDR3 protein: CASRTGHGYEEYF
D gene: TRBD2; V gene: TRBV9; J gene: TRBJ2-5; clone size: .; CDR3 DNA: TGTGCCAGCAGCCTACCCAGAGGACTAGCGGGGGGGATCCAAGAGACCCAGTACTTC; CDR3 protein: CASSLPRGLAGGIQETQYF
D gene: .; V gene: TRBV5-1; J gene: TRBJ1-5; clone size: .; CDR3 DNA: TGCGCCAGCAGCTTGCGGGGGGCTAGCAATCAGCCCCAGCATTTT; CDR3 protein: CASSLRGASNQPQHF
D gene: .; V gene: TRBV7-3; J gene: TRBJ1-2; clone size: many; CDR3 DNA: TGTGCCAGCAGCTTGGGGCCAGACTCTAACTATGGCTACACCTTC; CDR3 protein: CASSLGPDSNYGYTF
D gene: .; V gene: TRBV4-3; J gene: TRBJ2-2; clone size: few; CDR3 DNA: TGCGCCAGCAGCCAAGATGGCGGTAGCCCCGGGGAGCTGTTTTTT; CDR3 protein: CASSQDGGSPGELFF
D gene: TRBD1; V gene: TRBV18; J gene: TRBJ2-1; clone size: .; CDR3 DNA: TGTGCCAGCTCACCAGGGGACAGGGTACACAATGAGCAGTTCTTC; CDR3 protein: CASSPGDRVHNEQFF
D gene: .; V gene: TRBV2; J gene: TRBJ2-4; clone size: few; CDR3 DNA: TGTGCCAGCAGTGATCTTGGGCAGGGCCGGGCCATTCAGTACTTC; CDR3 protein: CASSDLGQGRAIQYF
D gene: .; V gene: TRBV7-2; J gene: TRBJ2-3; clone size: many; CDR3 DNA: TGTGCCAGCAGCTCGAGGGGAAGCACAGATACGCAGTATTTT; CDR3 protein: CASSSRGSTDTQYF
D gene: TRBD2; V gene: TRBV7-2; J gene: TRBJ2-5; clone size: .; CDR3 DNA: TGTGCCAGCAGCTTTCAGCGGGGGGAGGTTGAGACCCAGTACTTC; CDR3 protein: CASSFQRGEVETQYF
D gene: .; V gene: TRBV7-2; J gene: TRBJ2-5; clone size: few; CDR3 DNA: TGTGCCAGCAGCCCGCGCAGTGGAGAGACCCAGTACTTC; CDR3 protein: CASSPRSGETQYF
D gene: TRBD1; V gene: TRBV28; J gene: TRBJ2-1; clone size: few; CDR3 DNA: TGTGCCAGCAGTCTTATAGGGACAGGGGGATACAATGAGCAGTTCTTC; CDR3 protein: CASSLIGTGGYNEQFF
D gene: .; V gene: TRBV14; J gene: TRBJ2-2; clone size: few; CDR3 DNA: TGTGCCAGCAGCCACAGGATCGGGCGAGGGGAGCTGTTTTTT; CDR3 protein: CASSHRIGRGELFF
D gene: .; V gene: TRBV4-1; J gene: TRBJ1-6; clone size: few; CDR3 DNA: TGCGCCAGCAGCCAAGCTACCGGACAGCGAGGTAATTCACCCCTCCACTTT; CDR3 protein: CASSQATGQRGNSPLHF
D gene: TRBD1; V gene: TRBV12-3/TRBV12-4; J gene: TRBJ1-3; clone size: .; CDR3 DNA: TGTGCCAGCACTCTGGACAGGGGGAACACCATATATTTT; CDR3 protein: CASTLDRGNTIYF
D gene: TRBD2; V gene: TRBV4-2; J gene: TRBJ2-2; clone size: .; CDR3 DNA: TGTGCCAGCAGCCAAGACCAGCGGGGGGACACCGGGGAGCTGTTTTTT; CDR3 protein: CASSQDQRGDTGELFF
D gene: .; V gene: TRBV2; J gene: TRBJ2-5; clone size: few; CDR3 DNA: TGTGCCAGCAGATTAGGTTTGTCCGAGTGGGAGACCCAGTACTTC; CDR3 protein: CASRLGLSEWETQYF
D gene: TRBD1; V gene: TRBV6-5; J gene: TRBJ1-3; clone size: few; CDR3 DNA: TGTGCCAGCAGTCGGGACAGGCATGGTCGCAACACCATATATTTT; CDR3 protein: CASSRDRHGRNTIYF
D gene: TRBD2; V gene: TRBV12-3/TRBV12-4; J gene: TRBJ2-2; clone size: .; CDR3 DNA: TGTGCCAGCAGGGCCGGGACTAGCGAACCCGGGGAGCTGTTTTTT; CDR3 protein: CASRAGTSEPGELFF
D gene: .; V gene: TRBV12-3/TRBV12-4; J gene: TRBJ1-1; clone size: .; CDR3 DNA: TGTGCCAGCAGTTTCACGCAGGGTTCAGAAGCTTTCTTT; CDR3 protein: CASSFTQGSEAFF
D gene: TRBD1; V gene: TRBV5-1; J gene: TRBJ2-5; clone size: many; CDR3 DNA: TGCGCCAGCTCACCAACAGGGGGCGGGGAGACCCAGTACTTC; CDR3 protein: CASSPTGGGETQYF
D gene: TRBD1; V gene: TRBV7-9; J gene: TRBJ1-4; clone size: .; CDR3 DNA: TGTGCCAGCAGGGGAATCGGGACAGGGGATGAAAAACTGTTTTTT; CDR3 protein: CASRGIGTGDEKLFF
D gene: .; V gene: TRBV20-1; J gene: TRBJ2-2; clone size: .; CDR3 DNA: TGCAGTGCTAGTATGGGGGGGCAAGCCGGGGAGCTGTTTTTT; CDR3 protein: CSASMGGQAGELFF
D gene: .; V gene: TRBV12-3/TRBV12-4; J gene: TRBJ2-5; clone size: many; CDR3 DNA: TGTGCCAGCAGCCCCCAGGGGCCTCAAGAGACCCAGTACTTC; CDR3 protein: CASSPQGPQETQYF
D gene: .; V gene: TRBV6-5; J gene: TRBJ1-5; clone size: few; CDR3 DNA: TGTGCCAGCAGTCCACATAATAGCAATCAGCCCCAGCATTTT; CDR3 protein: CASSPHNSNQPQHF
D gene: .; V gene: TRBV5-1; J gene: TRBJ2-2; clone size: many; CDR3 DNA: TGCGCCGTCCGGCCGGGGGCCATGAACACCGGGGAGCTGTTTTTT; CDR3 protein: CAVRPGAMNTGELFF
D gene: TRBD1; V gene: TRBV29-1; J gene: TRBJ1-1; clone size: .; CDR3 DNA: TGCAGCGTAGGACAGGCTGAAGCTTTCTTT; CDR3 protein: CSVGQAEAFF